Detailed here is one T cell receptor (beta chain). It lacks a known antigen. No much larger clone exists at a distance of one base, and base qualities are not known. Taken from the germline V gene (reference sequence), the CDR1 and CDR2 loops are LNHDA and SQIVND. The CDR3 starts with the cysteine, ends with the phenylalanine, and has 14 residues. Of all the DNA, just the CDR3 is kept, 42 bases in frame from base 1. Library generation was performed with the immunoSEQ multiplex PCR assay. A mixture of 60 forward primers for TCR Vbeta segments and 13 reverse primers for TCR Jbeta segments was used in the multiplex PCR. Amplification of the CDR3 region of rearranged TCR beta genes was performed with a multiplex PCR assay on genomic DNA. On the Illumina HiSeq System, the amplified TCR beta libraries were sequenced as 87-base-pair reads. The study's own analysis went as follows. Across the 600 to 700 repertoires, a later analysis counted around 80 million unique TCR beta chains, about 10 million of which were shared by at least two donors. To remove PCR and sequencing errors, raw reads were error-corrected and collapsed into unique sequences using a nearest-neighbor algorithm that merged closely related sequences. CDR3 sequences were aligned to IMGT reference sequences to assign V, D and J gene segments. For a sequence to be retained, at least a six-nucleotide match to both a V gene segment and a J gene segment was required. A rearrangement counted as productive if the CDR3 had no stop codons and remained in frame with V and J, and every other rearrangement counted as non-productive. CDR3 was defined according to IMGT convention as the region running from the second conserved V-encoded cysteine to the conserved J-encoded phenylalanine. The earlier analysis of some 580 of the donors excluded any sequence lacking an unambiguous match to a single V gene segment. In an earlier analysis of 587 of the donors, a V segment was called functional when productive rearrangements were above 56.7%, and segregating when the standard deviation between donors exceeded 5%. A statistical classification framework was built for diagnosing cytomegalovirus status from the catalog of TCR beta chain sequences. V and J gene assignment, in a later analysis, came from comparing TCR nucleotide sequences with IMGT/GENE-DB human TR gene sequences. The TCRdist pipeline was used in a later analysis to assign CDR3 sequences and most-parsimonious VDJ recombination scenarios. A later analysis defined each TCR beta chain by its CDR3 amino acid sequence plus V-gene family, and excluded reads lacking a unique V-gene family. A later analysis removed roughly 590 highly shared, low-generation-probability nucleotide sequences to deal with suspected cross-contamination and a sequencing artifact. In a later analysis, a clonal expansion index was calculated for each public chain from normalized within-repertoire ranks of inferred template counts. Generation probabilities in a later analysis came from a VDJ recombination model fitted to out-of-frame rearrangements, and those results were checked against IGoR. In a later analysis, TCR-TCR, TCR-HLA and TCR-CMV co-occurrence was scored with hypergeometric tests, and a repertoire-size bias correction was applied to TCR pairs. To estimate false discovery rates, a later analysis permuted the HLA or CMV assignments 20 times. In a later analysis, co-occurring TCRs were grouped using DBSCAN, and TCRdist sequence similarity was added for clustering within HLA-allele-positive subsets. Repertoires with fewer than 30,000 or more than 120,000 public chains were left out of co-occurrence clustering, as were roughly five repertoires with anomalous nucleotide sharing. In its TCRdb copy, this immuneACCESS table keeps in-frame sequences only and misses some clones. Where compared with another copy, unresolved V genes explain less than half of these, and the others have no known cause. The D gene and trimming were derived from the DNA, and the V and J assignments and clone size from that table. The sample table lists under 150,000 clones, 70% to 80% of them with a count of one. Together, the top ten hold approximately 0.94% of the sample.

In total, around 600 healthy bone marrow donors made up the cohort. All cohort members were sampled while nominally healthy, although unrecorded immune exposures were likely present. The donor tested CMV seronegative, placing the donor among the roughly 400 seronegative members of the cohort. A peripheral blood sample was provided by each donor, and peripheral blood mononuclear cells were used for TCR beta sequencing. The Qiagen DNeasy Blood Extraction Kit was used to extract genomic DNA from the blood cell samples. These data belong to a study of cytomegalovirus exposure and HLA in healthy donors (dated by TCRdb to about 2017). Study-wide context: An earlier analysis of several hundred of the donors reported 276 Gb of sequence data and 117 million unique TCR beta sequences obtained from some 170 million T cells. Roughly 300 gigabases of sequencing data and around 85 million unique TCR sequences made up an early release that covered 500 to 700 HLA-typed donors. Of the 300 to 450 genotyped donors, roughly 80% fell in the genetic ancestry cluster associated with self-reported Caucasian donors. The aim of the study was to test whether cataloging public T cell receptors could identify signatures of past pathogen exposure. The study used immunosequencing to profile the T cell repertoires of 670 or so subjects and linked those repertoires to cytomegalovirus serostatus. Besides the first cohort of 550 to 750 subjects, a separate validation cohort made up of 90 to 150 different subjects was used. To predict cytomegalovirus infection status, the study brought together high-throughput TCR immunosequencing, statistical association of individual TCRs with disease status, and machine learning. To study patterns of TCR occurrence, a later analysis re-analyzed previously published TCR beta repertoires from around 700 donors and added high-resolution HLA genotyping. In the later analysis, no new phenotypic data were used to find candidate immune exposures; instead, reliance was placed on TCR beta sequences and their occurrence across donors. An earlier analysis of fewer than 750 of the donors used high-throughput TCR beta sequencing to judge whether each TCR beta V gene segment behaved as functional or pseudogenic. Donor age, sex, ethnicity and CMV serostatus were compiled together with the repertoire data. A later genetic analysis used genome-wide SNP genotypes for 398 of the 666 donors, treating that subset as a discovery cohort. All discovery cohort repertoires had been generated on a single sequencing platform. Both class I and class II loci were covered by HLA typing, at four-digit resolution. The number of donors typed differed by locus, with 629-630 for A, B, C, DRB1 and DQB1, roughly 550 for DQA1, 600 to 610 for DPA1, and around 450 for DPB1. Four or five DR-DQ haplotypes were treated as single units for association and clustering because of strong linkage in the cohort. On average, roughly 250,000 unique TCR beta nucleotide sequences were sequenced per donor among roughly 430 genotyped donors of the cohort, with about 17% of those sequences being non-productive.

On the study overall, not on this receptor specifically: A later analysis found that HLA-associated TCR beta chains were more clonally expanded and had lower generation probabilities than equally common non-associated chains. A cluster of highly shared sequence variants was judged likely to be a technical artifact of the sequencing pipeline. The study listed 150 to 200 TCR beta chains as associated with cytomegalovirus. While some public TCRs were present in many individuals, most TCR sequences turned up only very rarely across donors. In a later analysis, TCR association rates were found to vary across HLA loci, with the most associated TCRs seen for DRB1 alleles and the fewest for HLA-C alleles. An earlier analysis of 450 to 750 of the donors showed that most TCR beta V segments appeared in productive rearrangements either about 87% or about 30% of the time, which broadly matched IMGT annotations. In a later analysis, most CMV-associated TCR beta chains were found to appear HLA-restricted, with HLA associations seemingly driven largely by CMV exposure. Only TCR beta chains were sequenced in this cohort, and the absence of alpha or paired-chain data limited detectable features. In a later analysis, around 17,000 TCR beta sequences were associated with specific HLA alleles at a false discovery rate of 0.05. Cytomegalovirus status was reported to be diagnosed by the classifier with high specificity and sensitivity in both the original and validation cohorts. Because the 87-base-pair reads could not distinguish some IMGT-functional V segments, including TRBV6-2 and TRBV6-3, those segments were excluded. Because counts were too low, 15 to 20 rarely observed V segments, including chromosome 9 orphons, were excluded from the earlier analysis of around 640 of the donors. Because HLA typing was missing for some donors at each locus, association tests included only the typed subset. Immune exposure information for the cohort was limited to CMV serostatus. A later genetic analysis reported fewer N-insertions in productive TCRs among donors in an Asian-associated ancestry cluster than the roughly 700-donor mean. The authors suggested that the approach could potentially be generalized to other disease states and immunological phenotypes. When HLA alleles, especially DR and DQ, strongly co-occurred, TCR associations were difficult to assign to individual alleles. Linkage disequilibrium might explain the correlated functional status among segregating V segments, but an unknown experimental factor could not be excluded. A later genetic analysis associated a missense DCLRE1C variant with V-gene and J-gene trimming of TCR beta chains, and an independent cohort replicated the association. A further reported finding was that TCR beta sequences accurately predicted the HLA-A and HLA-B alleles for most subjects in the first cohort. In vitro tests confirmed that a few of the cytomegalovirus-associated TCR beta chains recognize cytomegalovirus antigens. Roughly uniform sequencing depth across donors was assumed in presence/absence analyses, although this assumption may not hold. According to a later analysis, parvovirus B19, influenza, CMV and Epstein-Barr virus appeared linked to several top co-occurrence clusters.

The sequence was obtained from a woman aged 55-70 years in good health and CMV-seronegative. Sequencing was done on a sample of PBMCs. The rearrangement combines TRBV19 with TRBJ2-5; 7 bases in between match TRBD2. Judging by the DNA end, TRBJ2-7 fits better; the J call may be wrong. This receptor carries the CDR3 CASSMLAGAYEQYF. The DNA is TGTGCCAGTAGTATGCTGGCGGGGGCCTACGAGCAGTACTTC.